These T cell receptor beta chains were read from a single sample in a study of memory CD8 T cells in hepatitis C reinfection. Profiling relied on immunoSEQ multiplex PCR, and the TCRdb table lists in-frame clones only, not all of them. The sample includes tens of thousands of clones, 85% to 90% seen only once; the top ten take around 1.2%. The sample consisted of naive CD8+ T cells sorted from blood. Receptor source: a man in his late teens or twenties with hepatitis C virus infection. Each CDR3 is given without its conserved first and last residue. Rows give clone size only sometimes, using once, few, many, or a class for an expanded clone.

ASRQALRRSGANVLT | TRBV2 | few | TRBJ2-6
ASSQDGGQPPNTEAF | TRBV4-1 | NA | TRBJ1-1
ASSITGGMNTEAF | TRBV27 | NA | TRBJ1-1
ASSSGLAGGPNTDTQY | TRBV13 | NA | TRBJ2-3
ASSEGRGFYEQY | TRBV2 | NA | TRBJ2-7
ASSFSGGSYNEQF | TRBV5-4 | NA | TRBJ2-1
ASSLSMRELAGELF | TRBV27 | once | TRBJ2-2
ASSVTGGTTDTQY | TRBV9 | NA | TRBJ2-3
ASSPRPSGRFTGELF | TRBV27 | once | TRBJ2-2
ASSVTGGSGNTIY | TRBV2 | once | TRBJ1-3
ASAWGQGDYGYS | TRBV27 | NA | TRBJ1-2
ASSELRNSNQPQH | TRBV6-1 | NA | TRBJ1-5
ASSASGQGAAKNIQY | TRBV5-5 | NA | TRBJ2-4
ASSLPLETQY | TRBV28 | NA | TRBJ2-3
ASSLSGDQPQH | TRBV27 | few | TRBJ1-5
ASSQEPTDSPVLYSYT | TRBV4-1 | NA | TRBJ1-2
ASSSKAGLAGEDEQF | TRBV7-9 | few | TRBJ2-1
ASSADWATGELF | TRBV19 | NA | TRBJ2-2
ASTPVGGSNQPQH | TRBV19 | NA | TRBJ1-5
ASRFRDKGDLSYNEQF | TRBV12-2 | NA | TRBJ2-1
ATSDRTGYTYEQY | TRBV15 | NA | TRBJ2-7
SVEEPGQGSYEQY | TRBV29-1 | NA | TRBJ2-7
ASSPPLYNSPLH | TRBV13 | NA | TRBJ1-6
SARGQGLGEQY | TRBV29-1 | NA | NA
ASSSPGSYNEQF | TRBV7-9 | NA | TRBJ2-1
ASSSGTGAYGYT | TRBV28 | NA | TRBJ1-2
ASSPGGRNQPQH | TRBV28 | NA | TRBJ1-5
VSSPTTGGAFGANVLT | TRBV4-3 | NA | TRBJ2-6
ASSYASGTSYEQY | TRBV27 | NA | TRBJ2-7
ASSHSGSSYEQY | TRBV5-4 | NA | TRBJ2-7
ASSLLGQKNTGELF | TRBV5-1 | NA | TRBJ2-2
ASSYRQGWDEQY | TRBV6-5 | NA | TRBJ2-7
ASSLKQGIQPQH | TRBV19 | NA | TRBJ1-5
ASSKGDNEQF | TRBV5-6 | NA | TRBJ2-1
ASSQDMGSNQPQH | TRBV4-1 | few | TRBJ1-5
ASSPTGQGTGELF | TRBV7-9 | NA | TRBJ2-2
ASSQFVSGQETQY | TRBV11-2 | once | TRBJ2-5
ASRRDRGGETQY | TRBV28 | NA | TRBJ2-5
ASSSITGTGYLYGYT | TRBV7-8 | NA | TRBJ1-2
ASSQDGPISYNEQF | TRBV4-3 | once | TRBJ2-1
ASSLRGPGELF | TRBV27 | NA | TRBJ2-2
ASSAGQGYNEQF | TRBV2 | few | TRBJ2-1
ASSFRVGDYGYT | TRBV28 | NA | TRBJ1-2
ASSPPPGLAGVETQY | TRBV5-1 | NA | TRBJ2-5
ATSEELAGYNEQF | TRBV15 | once | TRBJ2-1
ASSEYGGLGH | TRBV6-1 | NA | TRBJ1-5
ASSESSWTGLGYT | TRBV5-1 | NA | TRBJ1-2
ASSVGTGPSQETQY | TRBV28 | NA | TRBJ2-5
ASSGGGSGYT | TRBV5-4 | NA | TRBJ1-2
ASSFGTDYEQY | TRBV5-1 | NA | NA
ASSTGTATYEQY | TRBV10-2 | once | TRBJ2-7
ASSSTSGTSYEQY | TRBV28 | NA | TRBJ2-7
ASSIGGGVFEQF | TRBV19 | NA | TRBJ2-1
ASSTDRLPSTDTQY | TRBV27 | NA | TRBJ2-3
ASNSMHSLNQPQH | TRBV21-1 | NA | TRBJ1-5
ASSQGLAGGYEQY | TRBV4-1 | NA | TRBJ2-7
ASSYSAYSMNTEAF | TRBV6-5 | NA | TRBJ1-1
ASSLSLPGLAVWGSYNEQF | TRBV27 | NA | TRBJ2-1
ASSPGPREDTEAF | TRBV4-2 | NA | TRBJ1-1
ASSLQGNDSPLH | TRBV6-5 | NA | TRBJ1-6